The sequence of this T cell receptor (beta chain) was determined in a study of cytomegalovirus exposure and HLA in healthy donors. Broader study findings: Reported results showed that the classifier diagnosed cytomegalovirus status with high specificity and sensitivity.

PCR was performed using 60 Vbeta and 13 Jbeta primers. Only in-frame clones appear in the TCRdb table, and some are missing; sequencing was by immunoSEQ multiplex PCR. The table records about 160,000 clones, over 80% of them present only once. This clone was picked up one time. What it binds is unknown. CDR3 length: 17 amino acids. Trimming removed 4 bases from V and 0 bases from J; junction bases left unmatched: 11. Germline CDR1 SGHNT, CDR2 YYREEE (reference sequence). This clonotype originated in a male donor in good health and CMV-seropositive. The V gene is TRBV5-4, the J gene TRBJ2-7, with 9 bases matching TRBD2. The sequenced material came from PBMCs. The CDR3 protein is CASSVAGLASSSYEQYF. CDR3 DNA: TGTGCCAGCAGCGTAGCCGGACTAGCGTCGAGCTCCTACGAGCAGTACTTC.